These 28 T cell receptor beta chains came from one sample sequenced in a study of T cells after yellow fever vaccination. A single record per CDR3 protein comes from TCRdb applying MiXCR to the 5' RACE reads. The table has about 73,000 distinct CDR3 sequences, 7.5% to 8% seen once; the top ten hold 41%. This material consisted of CD8+ T cells sorted from PBMCs, taken on the day of the yellow fever booster vaccination. The source is a man aged 30 to 45 who received the YFV17D yellow fever vaccine.

In its sample, this clonotype was seen a few times. V gene TRBV12-5 combines with J gene TRBJ2-3; 8 bases are shared with TRBD1. Germline values: CDR1 LGHNT, CDR2 FRNRAP. The CDR3 spans 14 residues. The ends lost 1 base at V and 11 bases at J; junction bases unmatched: 8. In DNA, the CDR3 is TGTGCTAGTGGTTTGGGACAGGGGAACTTCCAGCAGTATTTT. Protein sequence: CASGLGQGNFQQYF. Complete variable domain (other parts from reference TRBV12-5 and TRBJ2-3): DARVTQTPRHKVTEMGQEVTMRCQPILGHNTVFWYRQTMMQGLELLAYFRNRAPLDDSGMPKDRFSAEMPDATLATLKIQPSEPRDSAVYFCASGLGQGNFQQYFGPGTRLTVL.

This clonotype has just a few counts. V gene TRBV18 combines with J gene TRBJ1-5; 9 positions match TRBD1. The germline gives CDR1 KGHSH, CDR2 LQKENI. V trimming: 4 bases; J trimming: 6 bases; junction bases outside the gene matches: 10. CDR3 length: 16 residues. CDR3 nucleotide sequence: TGTGCCAGCTCACATTCCGGGACAGGGTTTGGTCAGCCCCAGCATTTT. It is translated as CASSHSGTGFGQPQHF.

This chain connects TRBV10-2 to TRBJ1-5; the match to TRBD1 covers 7 bases. This CDR3 contains 15 residues. V lost 3 bases, J lost 9 bases, and 11 bases stayed unmatched. The V gene's germline CDR1 is WSHSY and CDR2 SAAADI. The CDR3 loop reads CASSDGTALSLPQHF. CDR3 nucleotide sequence: TGCGCCAGCAGTGATGGGACAGCCCTATCCTTGCCCCAGCATTTT.

At least ten counts were recorded for this clonotype. The genes are TRBV6-1 and TRBJ2-3; no definite D call. Trimming pared 7 bases from V and 3 bases from J, leaving 14 bases between. CDR3 length: 14 residues. Germline V gives CDR1 MNHNS, CDR2 SASEGT. CDR3 nucleotides: TGTGCCAGCACCCCAGCCCCCGGGACAGATACGCAGTATTTT. Translation gives CASTPAPGTDTQYF.

This clonotype has more than one count but fewer than ten. This rearrangement joins TRBV27 to TRBJ1-1; D is undetermined. The CDR3 extends over 15 amino acids. Between the trimmed V and J ends, which lost 1 base and 0 bases, there was a span of 9 bases. CDR1 is MNHEY and CDR2 is SMNVEV in the germline V gene (reference sequence). The CDR3: CASSLYADLNTEAFF. CDR3 coding DNA: TGTGCCAGCAGTTTATATGCCGACTTGAACACTGAAGCTTTCTTT.

With respect to this clonotype: This may come from a read error, since a much larger clone is one base off. The missing conserved phenylalanine or tryptophan at the end of this CDR3 makes a read error likely. J is TRBJ2-1 and V is TRBV10-2; TRBD2 matches at 11 bases. Germline V CDR1 and CDR2: WSHSY, SAAADI. V trimming: 0 bases; J trimming: 7 bases; junction bases outside the gene matches: 5. The CDR3 is 16 amino acids. The DNA of the CDR3 is TGCGCCAGCAGTGAGTCAACTAGCGGGAGCTTGAATGAGCAGTTCTTA. Translating gives CASSESTSGSLNEQFL.

The V gene is TRBV20-1, the J gene TRBJ1-1; 12 positions agree with TRBD1. CDR1 DFQATT and CDR2 SNEGSKA come from the germline V gene (reference sequence). The CDR3 sequence is 16 residues long. Trimming cost V 4 bases and J 0 bases; bases outside gene matches: 6. The CDR3 sequence is CSATRDRGLVNTEAFF. As DNA, the CDR3 is TGCAGTGCTACCCGGGACAGGGGGCTTGTGAACACTGAAGCTTTCTTT.

Here the CDR3 DNA reads TGCGCCAGCAGCTGGGACTCCGTCCATTCGACCCAGTACTTC. Its translation is CASSWDSVHSTQYF. The chain recombines TRBV5-1 with TRBJ2-5; the D gene is possibly TRBD2 (6 bases). The CDR3 is 14 residues long. The germline CDR1 and CDR2 sequences are SGHRS and YFSETQ. Trimming removed 3 bases from V and 7 bases from J, with 16 bases in between.

This clonotype has a handful of counts. The chain is built from TRBV6-2 or TRBV6-3 and TRBJ1-5; D ambiguous. Germline CDR1 is MNHEY and CDR2 is SVGEGT. V dropped 1 base and J dropped 0 bases, with 13 bases sitting between them. The CDR3 spans 17 residues. CDR3 loop: CASSYWIGIASNQPQHF. The DNA for the CDR3 is TGTGCCAGCAGTTACTGGATAGGAATTGCTAGCAATCAGCCCCAGCATTTT.

The CDR3 DNA reads TGCGCCACGGCAGTAGAGACCCAGTACTTC. Translated, it gives CATAVETQYF. V usage is TRBV23-1 and J usage is TRBJ2-5; D is unresolved. TRBV23-1 falls under the ORF class, with uncertain function. Trimming stripped 10 bases from V and 4 bases from J, with 7 bases between. CDR3 length: 10 amino acids.

This clonotype has a count of ten or more. The chain joins TRBV5-1 to TRBJ2-5; D ambiguous. The V and J ends lost 0 bases and 2 bases respectively, with 8 bases between them. The CDR3 has 14 residues. CDR1 and CDR2 (germline): SGHRS, YFSETQ. The chain's CDR3 is CASSLEASQETQYF. For the CDR3, the DNA is TGCGCCAGCAGCTTGGAGGCATCTCAAGAGACCCAGTACTTC.

This clonotype showed up just a few times. CDR3 loop: CASRYGTGLDEQYF. For the CDR3, the DNA is TGTGCCAGCAGGTATGGGACAGGGCTTGACGAGCAGTACTTC. The V call is TRBV11-2, the J call TRBJ2-7; 9 nucleotides match TRBD1. The CDR3 is 14 amino acids. Germline trimming cut 6 bases from V and 5 bases from J; bases unmatched to any gene: 8. Germline CDR1 is SGHAT and CDR2 is FQNNGV.

V gene TRBV30 combines with J gene TRBJ2-7, with TRBD2 matching 10 bases. CDR3 length: 15 residues. The junction had 6 bases not matched to a gene; V was cut back by 1 base and J by 3 bases. Germline CDR1 reads GTSNPN; CDR2 reads SVGIG (reference sequence). The CDR3, as DNA: TGTGCCTGGAGTGAATCTAGCGGGAGATTCTACGAGCAGTACTTC. Its protein is CAWSESSGRFYEQYF.

The sample holds a few counts of this clonotype. The V call is TRBV7-2, the J call TRBJ2-3; D might be TRBD2 (5 bases). CDR3 size: 16 residues. Trimming left V 4 bases short and J 0 bases short, with 14 bases between. CDR1 and CDR2 (germline): SGHTA, FQGNSA. CDR3 protein: CASSSSGYQSTDTQYF. The CDR3 region has the DNA TGTGCCAGCAGCTCCAGCGGATATCAAAGCACAGATACGCAGTATTTT.

This clonotype was seen at least ten times. V and J are TRBV20-1 and TRBJ2-1; 7 nucleotides match TRBD2. Germline-derived CDR1 and CDR2 are DFQATT and SNEGSKA (reference sequence). Trimming cost V 0 bases and J 5 bases; bases outside gene matches: 4. CDR3 size: 14 residues. The CDR3 region has the DNA TGCAGTGCTAGAGAACTAGCGCGAGACAATGAGCAGTTCTTC. Translating gives CSARELARDNEQFF.

The V call is TRBV21-1, the J call TRBJ2-4. TRBV21-1 is a pseudogene segment. CDR3 size: 16 residues. This CDR3 reads CASSKGPRVAKNIQYF. The DNA of the CDR3 is TGTGCCAGCAGCAAAGGGCCCAGGGTAGCCAAAAACATTCAGTACTTC.

This clonotype was seen repeatedly, ten times or more. The V call is TRBV11-2, the J call TRBJ2-7; 8 nucleotides match TRBD2. There are 14 residues in the CDR3. Trimming at V came to 3 bases and at J to 7 bases, leaving 8 bases not matched to a gene. Per germline, CDR1 SGHAT and CDR2 FQNNGV. The CDR3 DNA is TGTGCCAGCAGCTTTGAAGCCCCGGGAGGGGAGCAGTACTTC. Translation: CASSFEAPGGEQYF.

The chain combines TRBV7-9 with TRBJ1-6; the match to TRBD1 covers 9 bases. J lost 7 bases, V lost 4 bases, and 5 bases had no gene match. This CDR3 has 15 amino acids. Germline V gene sequence: CDR1 SEHNR, CDR2 FQNEAQ (reference sequence). As DNA, the CDR3 is TGTGCCAGCAGCTCGACAGGGGGTTTAAATTCACCCCTCCACTTT. Protein: CASSSTGGLNSPLHF.

This rearrangement joins TRBV5-1 to TRBJ1-1, with D possibly TRBD1 on 5 matching bases. In germline, CDR1 is SGHRS, CDR2 YFSETQ. This CDR3 region has 13 residues. Trimming pared 7 bases from V and 3 bases from J, leaving 13 bases between. DNA for the CDR3: TGCGCCAGCGCCTGGGGGTTGGACACTGAAGCTTTCTTT. Residues: CASAWGLDTEAFF.

This clonotype was seen more than once but under ten times. The gene calls are TRBV4-3 and TRBJ2-1, with D unresolved. V was cut by 1 base and J by 12 bases, with 19 bases left in between. This CDR3 region has 15 residues. CDR1 LGHNA and CDR2 YSLEER come from the germline V gene. The DNA of the CDR3 is TGCGCCAGCAGCCAAGCGTGGCAGACCCCCGAGCGGCAGTTCTTC. This codes for CASSQAWQTPERQFF.

With regard to this clonotype: Being one base from a much bigger clone, this may be a read error. The chain employs TRBV6-5 and TRBJ2-5; D gene uncertain. There are 12 residues in the CDR3. V lost 7 bases and J lost 5, with 11 bases in between. Per germline, CDR1 MNHEY and CDR2 SVGAGI. The CDR3 DNA sequence: TGTGCCAGCAATCCCACTACGGAGACCCAGTACTTC. Residues: CASNPTTETQYF.

The chain combines TRBV12-3 or TRBV12-4 with TRBJ1-4; 7 bases match TRBD1. The CDR3 length is 14 residues. V shed 5 bases and J 4 bases; nucleotides not matched to a gene: 4. The CDR3 DNA sequence: TGTGCCAGCAGTCCGCGGGACAGTAATGAAAAACTGTTTTTT. Its protein is CASSPRDSNEKLFF.

The chain recombines TRBV4-3 with TRBJ2-1; the match to TRBD2 covers 11 bases. V lost 0 bases, J lost 8 bases, and 12 bases stayed unmatched. Germline loops: CDR1 LGHNA, CDR2 YSLEER. This CDR3 is built from 18 residues. The CDR3 loop is CASSQDSYLAGGRDEQFF. The DNA of the CDR3 is TGCGCCAGCAGCCAAGACTCCTATCTAGCGGGAGGAAGGGATGAGCAGTTCTTC.

This chain joins TRBV13 and TRBJ2-1, with no clear D. CDR1 and CDR2 from the germline V gene are PRHDT and FYEKMQ (reference sequence). There are 15 residues in the CDR3. V was clipped by 5 bases and J by 8 bases, with 19 bases between them. The CDR3 here is CASSLVGEWVYEQFF. For the CDR3, the DNA is TGTGCCAGCAGCCTCGTAGGAGAGTGGGTGTATGAGCAGTTCTTC.

The J gene is TRBJ2-2, the V gene TRBV7-9; D not certain. This CDR3 has 13 amino acids. With 2 bases removed from V and 4 bases from J, the gap between germline ends came to 5 bases. Germline loops: CDR1 SEHNR, CDR2 FQNEAQ (reference sequence). The CDR3, as DNA: TGTGCCAGCAGCTTAACAGCCACCGGGGAGCTGTTTTTT. Translated: CASSLTATGELFF.

This clonotype was seen a handful of times. The chain links TRBV5-6 to TRBJ2-5; unclear D gene. Trimming took off 4 bases at V and 7 bases at J, with 11 bases between the two ends. Germline V CDR1 and CDR2: SGHDT, YYEEEE. The CDR3 has 12 residues. The CDR3 bases are TGTGCCAGCAGCAAACTCTCTGGGACCCAGTACTTC. Its protein is CASSKLSGTQYF.

In its sample, this clonotype was seen a few times. The rearrangement joins TRBV20-1 to TRBJ1-2; D may be TRBD1 (6 bases). Deletions cut 2 bases from V and 4 bases from J, with 8 bases between. The CDR3 is 12 residues long. Germline loops: CDR1 DFQATT, CDR2 SNEGSKA (reference sequence). In nucleotides, the CDR3 is TGCAGTGCTAGACTGGGGGCCTATGGCTACACCTTC. Translated, it gives CSARLGAYGYTF.

V is TRBV28 and J is TRBJ2-3; D ambiguous. Germline-derived CDR1 and CDR2 are MDHEN and SYDVKM. Trimming stripped 4 bases from V and 4 bases from J, with 9 bases between. This CDR3 has 13 amino acids. CDR3 sequence (DNA): TGTGCCAGCAGTTCCCGGACGTCAGATACGCAGTATTTT. Encoded protein: CASSSRTSDTQYF.